The clone carrying this T cell receptor beta chain was counted only a few times. TCRdb re-called the 5' RACE reads with MiXCR, one entry per CDR3 protein. The sample contains roughly 350,000 distinct CDR3 sequences, 25% to 30% of which appear only once. This entry belongs to a study of T-cell memory formation after mild COVID-19. Germline CDR1 reads SGHTA; CDR2 reads FQGNSA. Trimming took off 0 bases at V and 9 bases at J, with 3 bases between the two ends. This CDR3 contains 11 residues. This clonotype was sampled from an adult woman who had mild COVID-19 (a few samples of this study predate the infection). Cell type and time point are not known. This chain connects TRBV7-2 to TRBJ2-1; no firm D call. Material for sequencing was PBMCs or a T cell subset sorted from them (not recorded which). The DNA for the CDR3 is TGTGCCAGCAGCTTAGCAGCTGAGCAGTTCTTC. Amino acids: CASSLAAEQFF.